This TCR beta chain was identified during a study of blood T cell repertoires in COVID-19. Membership in each cohort depended on participant-reported clinical history. Recovered Cohort 3 donors showed two negative PCRs, clearance, or symptom resolution. The method was immunoSEQ multiplex PCR; TCRdb's version includes in-frame clones alone and lacks a portion of them. The profile covers roughly 300,000 clones, with approximately 84% appearing a single time and approximately 0.99% taken by the ten largest. V was cut by 1 base and J by 7 bases, with 20 bases left in between. The germline gives CDR1 MNHEY, CDR2 SVGAGI. The CDR3 spans 16 residues.

Sequenced sample: PBMCs or T cells enriched from blood (not recorded which). The source of this sequence is a woman aged 30 to 39 who had recovered from COVID-19. The chain combines TRBV6-5 with TRBJ2-7, with D possibly TRBD2 on 6 matching bases. The CDR3 loop is CASSYLTPPGGGEQYF. The CDR3 coding sequence is TGTGCCAGCAGTTACTTAACCCCCCCCGGGGGAGGAGAGCAGTACTTC.